This TCR beta chain is from a study of blood T cell repertoires in COVID-19. Per the study methods: Amplification of reference gene primers was used by the study to estimate nucleated cell counts. Clones were read by immunoSEQ multiplex PCR, and TCRdb kept only the in-frame ones, dropping some. V, J and clone size reflect that table, while D and trimming were determined from the DNA. The repertoire holds approximately 250,000 clones, with 85% to 90% as singletons. The CDR3 loop spans 16 amino acids. Germline V gives CDR1 SEHNR, CDR2 FQNEAQ (reference sequence). V lost 4 bases, J lost 7 bases, and 12 bases stayed unmatched.

Sequencing input: PBMCs or T cells enriched from blood (not recorded which). J is TRBJ2-1 and V is TRBV7-9; 8 bases are shared with TRBD1. This sequence originates from a woman younger than 45 with acute COVID-19. The CDR3, as DNA: TGTGCCAGCAGCTCCACCCCCCAGGGGGCTGGGAATGAGCAGTTCTTC. Encoded protein: CASSSTPQGAGNEQFF.